This T cell receptor (beta chain) was sequenced in a study of CD8 T cells in Susac syndrome. A quantity of roughly 0.5 to 1 ug RNA underwent reverse transcription using random hexamers. TCRdb re-analysed the immunoSEQ multiplex PCR reads in MiXCR, keeping a single row per CDR3 protein. Of 150,000 to 200,000 distinct CDR3 sequences in the sample, more than 85% were seen once. Trimming took off 6 bases at V and 6 bases at J, with 21 bases between the two ends. Germline V gene lookup returns CDR1 MNHNY and CDR2 SVGAGI (reference sequence). The length of the CDR3 is 15 residues. This receptor was obtained from a human donor with Susac syndrome. The J gene is TRBJ2-7, the V gene TRBV6-6; D possibly uses TRBD1 or TRBD2 (5 bases each). The sample taken for sequencing was CD4+ T cells from PBMCs. DNA for the CDR3: TGTGCCAGCAGGCCCCCCCAGGGTTCGGGGCTCGAGCAGTACTTC. Protein sequence: CASRPPQGSGLEQYF.